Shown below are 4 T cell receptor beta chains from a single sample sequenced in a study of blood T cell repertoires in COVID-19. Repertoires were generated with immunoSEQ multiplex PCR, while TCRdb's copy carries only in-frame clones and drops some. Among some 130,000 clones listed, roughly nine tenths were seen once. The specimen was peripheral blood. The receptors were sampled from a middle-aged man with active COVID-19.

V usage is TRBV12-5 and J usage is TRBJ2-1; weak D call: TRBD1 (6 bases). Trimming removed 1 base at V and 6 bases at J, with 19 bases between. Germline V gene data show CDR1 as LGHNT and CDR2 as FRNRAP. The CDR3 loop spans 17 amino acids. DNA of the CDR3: TGTGCTAGTGGTTTGGCCCTACAGGGTGGCATTTCCAATGAGCAGTTCTTC. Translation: CASGLALQGGISNEQFF. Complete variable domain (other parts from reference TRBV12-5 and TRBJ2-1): DARVTQTPRHKVTEMGQEVTMRCQPILGHNTVFWYRQTMMQGLELLAYFRNRAPLDDSGMPKDRFSAEMPDATLATLKIQPSEPRDSAVYFCASGLALQGGISNEQFFGPGTRLTVL.

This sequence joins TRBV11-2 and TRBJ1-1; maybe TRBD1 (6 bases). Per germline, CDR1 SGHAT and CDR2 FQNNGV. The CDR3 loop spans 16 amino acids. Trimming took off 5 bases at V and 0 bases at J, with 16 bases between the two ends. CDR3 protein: CASSPPVTGLNTEAFF. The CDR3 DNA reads TGTGCCAGCAGCCCCCCCGTCACAGGGTTGAACACTGAAGCTTTCTTT.

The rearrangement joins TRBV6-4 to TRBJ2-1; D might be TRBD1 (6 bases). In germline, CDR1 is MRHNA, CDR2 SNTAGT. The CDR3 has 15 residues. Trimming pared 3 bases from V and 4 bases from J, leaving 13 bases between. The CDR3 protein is CASSEGRGSYNEQFF. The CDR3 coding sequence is TGTGCCAGCAGTGAGGGCAGGGGCTCGTACAATGAGCAGTTCTTC.

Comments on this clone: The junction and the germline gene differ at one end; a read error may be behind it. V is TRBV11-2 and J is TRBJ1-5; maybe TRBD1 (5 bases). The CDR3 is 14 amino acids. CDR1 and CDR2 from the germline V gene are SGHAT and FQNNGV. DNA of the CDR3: TGTGCCAGCAGTTTAGGTGGGGGAGCGGGGCCCCAGCATTTT. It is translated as CASSLGGGAGPQHF.